This T cell receptor beta chain was sequenced during a study of identical twins (dated by TCRdb to 2016 to 2018). Context from the whole study: To test whether fetal clonotypes persist, the study used deep sequencing on TCR alpha and beta repertoires from monozygotic twins, unrelated adults of various ages, and cord blood. Replicate twin experiments were performed at different times using different library preparation protocols to rule out contamination. General findings and caveats noted by the study authors: Recombination models systematically underestimated out-of-frame TCR alpha sharing in monozygotic twins but agreed with sharing between unrelated individuals. The excess sharing between twins in beta out-of-frame sequences was weaker because fewer shared sequences reduced the signal-to-noise ratio. Invariant T cells such as MAIT and iNKT could partly confound zero-insertion analyses, though diverse VJ usage argued against this for most clonotypes. Because the same donors could not be followed over many years, conclusions were based on cross-sectional statistical analysis. Fewer insertions were carried by abundant cord blood beta clonotypes; a weaker similar trend was observed in young adult naive repertoires, while no such trend was observed in memory repertoires. Compared with coincidental sharing between unrelated individuals, out-of-frame TCR alpha sequences shared between twins had an excess of sequences with low generation probability.

Notes on this clonotype: There is no known antigen for this receptor. Within one base of it there is no much larger clone, and no base qualities were kept.

All donors were healthy Caucasians. The germline V gene supplies CDR1 SQVTM and CDR2 ANQGSEA. V is clipped by 0 bases and J by 7 bases, and the sequence between their germline boundaries is 15 bases long. From cysteine to phenylalanine, the CDR3 is 14 amino acids long. Only the CDR3 DNA is retained, 42 bases long and in frame from the first base. Libraries were constructed by 5' RACE. Instrument on record: Illumina HiSeq 2000. Template switching added a universal primer binding site, and the final cDNA carried a unique molecular identifier that allowed TCR cDNA molecules to be counted accurately. Specific primers in the conserved constant-segment region were used to synthesize first-strand cDNA for TCR alpha and beta chains. Each cDNA library was double barcoded, with a SMART-Mk sample barcode plus Illumina barcodes, to control for contamination. Two successive PCR steps introduced TruSeq adapter sequences along with Illumina sample barcodes. Sequencing of the TCR alpha and beta cDNA libraries was done on the Illumina HiSeq platform using custom primers. The source study handled its data this way. MiGEC was used to process raw reads and extract unique molecular identifiers, and MiXCR was used to find CDR3 positions. For each individual, recombination models were inferred using an EM algorithm with the repgenHMM and IGoR tools. The tcR package in R was used for shared clonotype analysis, with sharing normalized by the product of cloneset sizes. Out-of-frame nonproductive sequences were analyzed to study raw recombination free of thymic and clonal selection effects. TCRdb itself trimmed the public reads at Q25 with fastp, ran MiXCR and retained productive beta chains. A single entry per CDR3 protein holds the most common genes and DNA from its merged rows. The V and J calls, along with clone size, are taken from TCRdb and not from the paper's own processing. This sample holds 1.5 million to 2 million distinct CDR3 sequences; 32% were observed only once. The ten largest clones represent less than 0.35% of the sample.

The rearrangement combines TRBV29-1 with TRBJ1-1, with no confident D gene call. This sequence originates from a newborn girl in good health. The sample was cord blood. The DNA sequence is given as TGCAGCGTTGAAGATATTTACCCGACATATGAAGCTTTCTTT. The translation is CSVEDIYPTYEAFF.